The TCR beta chain under discussion was sequenced for a study of shared clonotypes between healthy human individuals. Libraries were prepared by immunoSEQ multiplex PCR; TCRdb keeps only in-frame clonotypes and omits some of them. The table lists roughly 2 million clones, roughly 96% of them singletons. CDR3 length equals 13 residues. Trimming shortened V by 5 bases and J by 1 base, and 8 bases separated the two germline ends. From germline, CDR1 is MNHEY and CDR2 SVGAGI. This sequence was found in a man aged 18 to 30 in good health. J is TRBJ1-1 and V is TRBV6-5; D unresolved. Sequencing was carried out using naive CD4+ T cells sorted from blood. The subset is: CD45RA+ positively selected. The CDR3 nucleotides read TGTGCCAGCAGTCGAGAGGCGAACACTGAAGCTTTCTTT. It translates to CASSREANTEAFF.